The entry below gives a single TCR beta chain sequence along with its context. This sample stems from a study of blood T cell repertoires in COVID-19. Study summary: Nucleic acid was either cDNA or gDNA, and it came from T cells, B-cell-depleted T cells, or PBMCs.

The protocol was immunoSEQ multiplex PCR, while the TCRdb copy is restricted to in-frame clones and leaves out a portion. Among around 100,000 clones listed, about 82% were seen once. The length of the CDR3 is 18 residues. The V end was cut by 4 bases, the J end by 3 bases, with 22 bases between. Per the germline V gene, CDR1 is LNHDA and CDR2 is SQIVND (reference sequence). The gene calls are TRBV19 and TRBJ1-5, with D tentatively TRBD1 (6 bases). The sample consisted of peripheral blood. This receptor was identified in a man over 45 with active or convalescent COVID-19. CDR3 in amino acids: CASSNSFGGLKDNQPQHF. The CDR3 coding sequence is TGTGCCAGTAGTAATTCCTTCGGGGGGCTCAAAGACAATCAGCCCCAGCATTTT.